A selection of T cell receptor beta chains follows, all from one sample in a study of control samples from healthy donors and cancer patients. The table came from immunoSEQ multiplex PCR; TCRdb's copy has only in-frame clones and leaves some out. The sample has some 98,000 clones; 84% are singletons. The sequenced material came from PBMCs. These receptors were collected from a man in his 70s with lung cancer. Each CDR3 is given without its conserved first and last residue.

V: TRBV24-1
J: TRBJ2-1
length: 9
CDR3: ALRTRREQF

V: TRBV7-2
J: TRBJ1-6
length: 15
CDR3: ASSLPSRQGAGSPLH

V: TRBV7-8
J: TRBJ2-5
length: 12
CDR3: ASSPGWGQETQY

V: TRBV6-6
J: TRBJ2-5
length: 13
CDR3: ASSFLWTGTETQY

V: TRBV30
J: TRBJ1-1
length: 13
CDR3: AWSGPGLPRTEAF

V: TRBV29-1
J: TRBJ1-1
length: 9
CDR3: SVSPTQEAF

V: TRBV6-5
J: TRBJ1-5
length: 12
CDR3: ASTPDRGNQPQH

V: TRBV18
J: TRBJ2-2
length: 11
CDR3: ASSPRNTGELF

V: TRBV5-5
J: TRBJ2-2
length: 14
CDR3: ASSPGLGGITGELF

V: TRBV6-6
J: TRBJ2-6
length: 15
CDR3: ASSLYPQGFGANVLT

V: TRBV7-9
J: TRBJ2-3
length: 15
CDR3: ASSFGGGVPSTDTQY

V: TRBV7-9
J: TRBJ2-7
length: 12
CDR3: ASSLAGVSYEQY

V: TRBV6-6
J: TRBJ1-1
length: 12
CDR3: ASSYSVVNTEAF

V: TRBV5-4
J: TRBJ2-1
length: 13
CDR3: ASSQARGNSNEQF

V: TRBV3-1/TRBV3-2
J: TRBJ2-7
length: 12
CDR3: ASRGTSGGSEQY

V: TRBV7-9
J: TRBJ2-7
length: 12
CDR3: ASSLGTGVYEQY

V: TRBV29-1
J: TRBJ2-1
length: 10
CDR3: SVILGYNEQF

V: TRBV20-1
J: TRBJ2-7
length: 12
CDR3: SASRRTGSYEQY

V: TRBV9
J: TRBJ1-1
length: 13
CDR3: ASSDTGTANTEAF

V: TRBV19
J: TRBJ2-2
length: 14
CDR3: ASRNPGQGVTGELF

V: TRBV7-9
J: TRBJ1-4
length: 12
CDR3: ASSGSGPGEKLF

V: TRBV13
J: TRBJ1-2
length: 12
CDR3: ASSLGGIDYGYT

V: TRBV6-5
J: TRBJ1-2
length: 11
CDR3: ASSLQGPYGYT

V: TRBV14
J: TRBJ1-1
length: 14
CDR3: ASSQDQRGKDTEAF

V: TRBV29-1
J: TRBJ1-5
length: 11
CDR3: SVGPLSGQPQH

V: TRBV3-1/TRBV3-2
J: TRBJ1-1
length: 11
CDR3: ASSQGRGLEAF

V: TRBV9
J: TRBJ2-7
length: 14
CDR3: ASSVGDDGRGYEQY

V: TRBV28
J: TRBJ1-5
length: 10
CDR3: ASSYGTQPQH

V: TRBV29-1
J: TRBJ2-5
length: 11
CDR3: SVWGGHFETQY

V: TRBV15
J: TRBJ2-7
length: 13
CDR3: ATSRDNPGMREQY

V: TRBV29-1
J: TRBJ2-7
length: 10
CDR3: SVRQGSYEQY

V: TRBV10-3
J: TRBJ2-7
length: 17
CDR3: AISEPTQPGQRLSYEQY

V: TRBV6-5
J: TRBJ1-5
length: 11
CDR3: ASRLTGDQPQH

V: TRBV24-1
J: TRBJ1-2
length: 13
CDR3: ATSEGQAGDYGYT

V: TRBV25-1
J: TRBJ2-1
length: 11
CDR3: ASSRTSGNEQF

V: TRBV27
J: TRBJ1-5
length: 17
CDR3: ASSFRGAKWGYSNQPQH

V: TRBV12-2
J: TRBJ2-3
length: 12
CDR3: VNPSGQSTDTQY

V: TRBV4-2
J: TRBJ2-3
length: 14
CDR3: ASSQERQVVTDTQY

V: TRBV5-4
J: TRBJ1-4
length: 13
CDR3: ASSKTGGDGEKLF

V: TRBV18
J: TRBJ2-2
length: 13
CDR3: ASSPSWQNTGELF

V: TRBV28
J: TRBJ2-7
length: 13
CDR3: ASSFRRQGAYEQY

V: TRBV25-1
J: TRBJ1-6
length: 12
CDR3: ASSTGTPASPLH

V: TRBV11-2
J: TRBJ2-1
length: 12
CDR3: ASSLAGGYNEQF

V: TRBV7-2
J: TRBJ2-2
length: 11
CDR3: ASSPSYTGELF

V: TRBV29-1
J: TRBJ2-3
length: 12
CDR3: SVRGDRETDTQY

V: TRBV7-9
J: TRBJ2-3
length: 12
CDR3: ASCLEISTDTQY

V: TRBV10-1
J: TRBJ1-1
length: 13
CDR3: ASSEDRGPRGEAF

V: TRBV6-5
J: TRBJ1-2
length: 9
CDR3: ASSTRGGYT